The present T cell receptor (beta chain) was sequenced within a study of blood T cell repertoires in COVID-19. Germline CDR1 and CDR2: MNHEY and SMNVEV (reference sequence). The CDR3 consists of 16 residues. V lost 6 bases, J lost 4 bases, and 22 bases lay in between. A single count supports this clone. Per the original data handling: Reference gene primer amplification gave estimated nucleated cell counts. Generated by immunoSEQ multiplex PCR, the TCRdb table keeps only in-frame clones and is missing some. V and J calls plus clone size are reproduced from that table; the DNA served to infer D and trimming. Of about 77,000 clones listed, 80% are singletons.

The TCR originated in an older woman with acute or convalescent COVID-19. J is TRBJ2-7 and V is TRBV27; D perhaps matches TRBD2 (7 bases). Sequencing was done on a sample of peripheral blood. The CDR3 spells CASSPTLGGAVYEQYF. DNA for the CDR3: TGTGCCAGCAGCCCCACCCTAGGGGGGGCTGTATACGAGCAGTACTTC.